This is a list of T cell receptor beta chains from one sample in a study of T-cell reconstitution after alpha-beta-depleted transplantation in children. Via MiXCR, TCRdb re-called the PCR reads, giving one row per CDR3 protein. In the table there are under 75,000 distinct CDR3 sequences, about a tenth of which are singletons. The sequencing used PBMCs, collected before TCRalphabeta/CD19-depleted stem cell transplant. All receptors come from a boy between 10 and 17 years old with acute myeloid leukemia, due to receive a stem cell transplant. CDR3s include the opening cysteine and the closing phenylalanine or tryptophan. Each record gives: D gene, clone size, V gene, J gene, CDR3 protein, CDR3 DNA. D genes are given only for firm matches. Clone size is not always given. Where it is, it says once, few, many or a class for expanded clones.

D: TRBD2
size: many
V: TRBV12-3/TRBV12-4
J: TRBJ2-7
CDR3: CASSLGLAGGRGEQYF
DNA: TGTGCCAGCAGTTTGGGGCTAGCGGGAGGAAGGGGCGAGCAGTACTTC

D: NA
size: many
V: TRBV7-9
J: TRBJ2-5
CDR3: CASSLGEGAVETQYF
DNA: TGTGCCAGCAGCTTGGGGGAGGGGGCAGTAGAGACCCAGTACTTC

D: NA
size: many
V: TRBV9
J: TRBJ1-2
CDR3: CASSVGTLNYGYTF
DNA: TGTGCCAGCAGCGTAGGGACACTCAACTATGGCTACACCTTC

D: TRBD1
size: many
V: TRBV20-1
J: TRBJ2-2
CDR3: CSAVRPGQDTGELFF
DNA: TGCAGTGCCGTCCGGCCGGGACAGGACACCGGGGAGCTGTTTTTT

D: NA
size: many
V: TRBV30
J: TRBJ1-1
CDR3: CAWSVHGTLEAFF
DNA: TGTGCCTGGAGTGTACATGGAACACTTGAAGCTTTCTTT

D: NA
size: many
V: TRBV5-6
J: TRBJ2-5
CDR3: CASSLSPGAETQYF
DNA: TGTGCCAGCAGCCTAAGTCCGGGGGCCGAGACCCAGTACTTC

D: NA
size: many
V: TRBV6-5
J: TRBJ2-2
CDR3: CASSYPNKGLANTGELFF
DNA: TGTGCCAGCAGTTACCCAAACAAAGGACTGGCGAACACCGGGGAGCTGTTTTTT

D: NA
size: many
V: TRBV29-1
J: TRBJ2-3
CDR3: CSVVRGGTDTQYF
DNA: TGCAGCGTTGTTCGGGGAGGCACAGATACGCAGTATTTT

D: TRBD2
size: many
V: TRBV4-2
J: TRBJ2-2
CDR3: CASSEGTSGRAGSTGELFF
DNA: TGTGCCAGCAGCGAAGGGACTAGCGGGAGGGCAGGAAGCACCGGGGAGCTGTTTTTT

D: NA
size: many
V: TRBV6-1
J: TRBJ1-5
CDR3: CASSQWALKNQPQHF
DNA: TGTGCCAGCAGTCAATGGGCCTTAAAAAATCAGCCCCAGCATTTT

D: NA
size: many
V: TRBV12-3/TRBV12-4
J: TRBJ2-6
CDR3: CASSYSLSGANVLTF
DNA: TGTGCCAGCAGTTACAGCCTCTCTGGGGCCAACGTCCTGACTTTC

D: TRBD1
size: many
V: TRBV5-5
J: TRBJ1-2
CDR3: CASSQTGVSESYTF
DNA: TGTGCCAGCAGCCAGACAGGGGTCAGTGAAAGCTACACCTTC

D: TRBD1
size: NA
V: TRBV11-2
J: TRBJ1-2
CDR3: CASSPRGQGYNYGYTF
DNA: TGTGCCAGCAGCCCAAGGGGACAGGGGTATAACTATGGCTACACCTTC

D: TRBD1
size: few
V: TRBV11-2
J: TRBJ1-6
CDR3: CASSSRTGMGSPLHF
DNA: TGTGCCAGCAGCTCAAGGACAGGAATGGGTTCACCCCTCCACTTT

D: NA
size: many
V: TRBV29-1
J: TRBJ2-4
CDR3: CSARVAKNIQYF
DNA: TGCAGCGCCAGGGTGGCCAAAAACATTCAGTACTTC

D: NA
size: NA
V: TRBV7-3
J: TRBJ2-1
CDR3: CASSAGVGWGNEQFF
DNA: TGTGCCAGCAGCGCCGGGGTAGGTTGGGGGAATGAGCAGTTCTTC

D: TRBD2
size: many
V: TRBV11-2
J: TRBJ2-1
CDR3: CASSRTSGSYEQFF
DNA: TGTGCCAGCAGCCGGACTAGCGGGAGCTATGAGCAGTTCTTC

D: TRBD1
size: many
V: TRBV5-1
J: TRBJ2-4
CDR3: CASSVSGTDKNIQYF
DNA: TGCGCCAGCAGCGTATCCGGGACAGACAAAAACATTCAGTACTTC

D: TRBD2
size: many
V: TRBV20-1
J: TRBJ2-1
CDR3: CSWSSGGVGSYNEQFF
DNA: TGCAGCTGGTCTAGCGGGGGGGTAGGATCCTACAATGAGCAGTTCTTC

D: NA
size: many
V: TRBV7-2
J: TRBJ2-3
CDR3: CASSLGGDATDTQYF
DNA: TGTGCCAGCAGCTTAGGAGGGGACGCCACAGATACGCAGTATTTT

D: NA
size: few
V: TRBV7-9
J: TRBJ2-3
CDR3: CASSPQGTGTDTQYF
DNA: TGTGCCAGCAGCCCACAGGGAACGGGGACAGATACGCAGTATTTT

D: TRBD2
size: many
V: TRBV11-2
J: TRBJ2-5
CDR3: CASSLRTSGTLRTQETQYF
DNA: TGTGCCAGCAGCTTAAGGACTAGCGGGACCCTCAGAACCCAAGAGACCCAGTACTTC

D: TRBD1
size: many
V: TRBV5-1
J: TRBJ1-6
CDR3: CASSFRDRGTNNSPLHF
DNA: TGCGCCAGCAGCTTCCGGGACAGGGGGACGAATAATTCACCCCTCCACTTT

D: TRBD2
size: many
V: TRBV5-1
J: TRBJ2-5
CDR3: CASSLATGLAGGKGETQYF
DNA: TGCGCCAGCAGCTTGGCCACCGGACTAGCGGGGGGTAAGGGGGAGACCCAGTACTTC

D: TRBD2
size: many
V: TRBV4-1
J: TRBJ2-1
CDR3: CASSSFPRGSSYNEQFF
DNA: TGCGCCAGCAGCTCGTTCCCCCGCGGGAGCTCCTACAATGAGCAGTTCTTC

D: TRBD1
size: many
V: TRBV3-1
J: TRBJ1-2
CDR3: CASSPGTGLNYGYTF
DNA: TGTGCCAGCAGCCCCGGGACAGGGCTTAACTATGGCTACACCTTC

D: TRBD1
size: many
V: TRBV20-1
J: TRBJ2-2
CDR3: CSATGTAYTGELFF
DNA: TGCAGCGCTACCGGGACAGCATACACCGGGGAGCTGTTTTTT

D: NA
size: many
V: TRBV3-1
J: TRBJ1-1
CDR3: CASSQDLNTEAFF
DNA: TGTGCCAGCAGCCAAGACTTGAACACTGAAGCTTTCTTT

D: NA
size: many
V: TRBV7-9
J: TRBJ2-7
CDR3: CASSPQQGSYEQYF
DNA: TGTGCCAGCAGTCCCCAACAGGGCTCCTACGAGCAGTACTTC

D: NA
size: many
V: TRBV20-1
J: TRBJ1-5
CDR3: CSASGQSNQPQHF
DNA: TGCAGTGCTAGTGGGCAGAGCAATCAGCCCCAGCATTTT

D: TRBD2
size: many
V: TRBV7-2
J: TRBJ2-7
CDR3: CASSFSSGLAGAYEQYF
DNA: TGTGCCAGCAGCTTCTCCTCCGGACTAGCGGGAGCTTACGAGCAGTACTTC

D: NA
size: many
V: TRBV7-2
J: TRBJ2-1
CDR3: CASSQQGTNLHNEQFF
DNA: TGTGCCAGCAGCCAACAGGGTACGAACCTTCACAATGAGCAGTTCTTC

D: NA
size: many
V: TRBV20-1
J: TRBJ2-5
CDR3: CSARESLQETQYF
DNA: TGCAGTGCTAGAGAGAGCTTACAAGAGACCCAGTACTTC

D: NA
size: many
V: TRBV7-2
J: TRBJ2-2
CDR3: CASSLVTGRTGELFF
DNA: TGTGCCAGCAGCTTAGTGACAGGACGGACCGGGGAGCTGTTTTTT

D: NA
size: many
V: TRBV4-3
J: TRBJ1-2
CDR3: CASSQAPGANYGYTF
DNA: TGCGCCAGCAGCCAAGCCCCAGGGGCTAACTATGGCTACACCTTC

D: TRBD2
size: many
V: TRBV12-3/TRBV12-4
J: TRBJ2-1
CDR3: CASRTPRTSGQYNEQFF
DNA: TGTGCCAGCAGAACCCCTCGGACTAGCGGGCAGTACAATGAGCAGTTCTTC

D: NA
size: few
V: TRBV3-1
J: TRBJ1-5
CDR3: CASSQLTTSGYPGPQHF
DNA: TGTGCCAGCAGCCAACTCACAACCTCGGGGTACCCGGGGCCCCAGCATTTT

D: TRBD1
size: few
V: TRBV18
J: TRBJ1-2
CDR3: CASSPPTGALYGYTF
DNA: TGTGCCAGCTCACCCCCCACAGGGGCGCTCTATGGCTACACCTTC

D: NA
size: few
V: TRBV20-1
J: TRBJ1-1
CDR3: CSAHGRFGTEAFF
DNA: TGCAGTGCCCATGGACGGTTTGGGACTGAAGCTTTCTTT

D: NA
size: many
V: TRBV12-3/TRBV12-4
J: TRBJ1-5
CDR3: CASSFRPSGGPQHF
DNA: TGTGCCAGCAGTTTTCGTCCGTCCGGAGGGCCCCAGCATTTT

D: NA
size: many
V: TRBV4-1
J: TRBJ2-1
CDR3: CASSQDGWLDEQFF
DNA: TGCGCCAGCAGCCAAGATGGTTGGCTTGATGAGCAGTTCTTC

D: NA
size: many
V: TRBV7-8
J: TRBJ1-5
CDR3: CASSETVLVKKPQHF
DNA: TGTGCCAGCAGCGAGACAGTACTCGTGAAAAAGCCCCAGCATTTT

D: NA
size: many
V: TRBV11-1
J: TRBJ2-3
CDR3: CASSPKGPLADPDTQYF
DNA: TGTGCCAGCAGCCCAAAGGGCCCTTTAGCAGACCCAGATACGCAGTATTTT

D: TRBD1
size: many
V: TRBV18
J: TRBJ1-1
CDR3: CASSPGTGVEAFF
DNA: TGTGCCAGCTCACCCGGGACAGGGGTTGAAGCTTTCTTT

D: TRBD1
size: many
V: TRBV4-2
J: TRBJ2-7
CDR3: CASSQDGDRDYEQYF
DNA: TGTGCCAGCAGCCAAGATGGAGACAGGGACTACGAGCAGTACTTC

D: TRBD1
size: many
V: TRBV6-5
J: TRBJ1-2
CDR3: CASSRQGINYGYTF
DNA: TGTGCCAGCAGTAGACAGGGGATAAACTATGGCTACACCTTC

D: NA
size: many
V: TRBV7-2
J: TRBJ2-1
CDR3: CASSRTRGDEQFF
DNA: TGTGCCAGCAGCCGGACCCGGGGCGATGAGCAGTTCTTC